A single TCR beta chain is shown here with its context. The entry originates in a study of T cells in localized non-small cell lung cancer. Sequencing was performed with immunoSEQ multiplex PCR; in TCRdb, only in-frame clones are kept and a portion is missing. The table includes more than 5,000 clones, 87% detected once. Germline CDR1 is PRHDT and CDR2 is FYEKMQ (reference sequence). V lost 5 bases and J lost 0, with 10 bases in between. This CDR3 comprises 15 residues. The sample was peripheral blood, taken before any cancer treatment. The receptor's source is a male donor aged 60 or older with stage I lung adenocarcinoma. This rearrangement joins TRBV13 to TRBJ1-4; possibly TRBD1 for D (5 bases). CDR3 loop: CASSQGHSTNEKLFF. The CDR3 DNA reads TGTGCCAGCAGCCAAGGACATTCAACTAATGAAAAACTGTTTTTT.